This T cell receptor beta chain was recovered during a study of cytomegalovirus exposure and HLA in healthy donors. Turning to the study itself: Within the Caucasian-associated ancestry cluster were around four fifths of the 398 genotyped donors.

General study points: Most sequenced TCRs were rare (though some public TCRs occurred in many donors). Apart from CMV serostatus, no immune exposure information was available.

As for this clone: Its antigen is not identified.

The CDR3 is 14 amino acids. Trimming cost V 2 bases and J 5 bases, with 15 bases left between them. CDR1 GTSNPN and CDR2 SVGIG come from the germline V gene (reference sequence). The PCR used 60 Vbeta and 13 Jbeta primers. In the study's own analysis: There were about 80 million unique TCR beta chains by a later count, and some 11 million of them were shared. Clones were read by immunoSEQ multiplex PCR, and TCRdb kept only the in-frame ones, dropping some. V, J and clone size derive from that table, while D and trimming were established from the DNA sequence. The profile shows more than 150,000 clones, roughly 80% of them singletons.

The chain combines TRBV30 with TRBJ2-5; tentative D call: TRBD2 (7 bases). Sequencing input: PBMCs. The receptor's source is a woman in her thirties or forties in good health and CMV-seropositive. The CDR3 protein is CAWSLRGARETQYF. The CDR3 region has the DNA TGTGCCTGGAGTCTCCGGGGGGCGCGTGAGACCCAGTACTTC.